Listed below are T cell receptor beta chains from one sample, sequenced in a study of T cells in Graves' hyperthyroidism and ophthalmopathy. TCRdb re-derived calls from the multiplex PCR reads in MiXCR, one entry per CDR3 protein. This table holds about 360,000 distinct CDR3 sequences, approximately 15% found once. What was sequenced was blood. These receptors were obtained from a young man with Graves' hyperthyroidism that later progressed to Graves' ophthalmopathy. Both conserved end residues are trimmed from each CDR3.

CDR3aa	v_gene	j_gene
AMQATSGGSRSYNEQF	TRBV7-9	TRBJ2-1
ASSPGIQETQY	TRBV18	TRBJ2-5
SARVSRTDTQY	TRBV20-1	TRBJ2-3
ASSQDSAWDTQY	TRBV4-1	TRBJ2-3
ASSLMGAQY	TRBV7-9	TRBJ2-3
ASSLAGANSPLH	TRBV7-6	TRBJ1-6
ATSRPGVNYGYT	TRBV15	TRBJ1-2
ASRDSGGKLF	TRBV28	TRBJ1-4
ASSVVSGSSTDTQY	TRBV9	TRBJ2-3
ASSLDFFRDTEAF	TRBV11-3	TRBJ1-1
ASSVTGEFTEAF	TRBV28	TRBJ1-1
ASSLLGQAYEQY	TRBV28	TRBJ2-7